Listed below are T cell receptor beta chains from one sample, sequenced in a study of response to subunit inactivated influenza vaccine. MiXCR was run by TCRdb on the RT-PCR reads, yielding one entry per CDR3 protein. The sample has around 200,000 distinct CDR3 sequences; 13% to 15% are singletons. Sequences were derived from CD8+ T cells sorted from PBMCs, sampled roughly 5 days after vaccination. All receptors come from a middle-aged man who received an inactivated influenza vaccine. Both conserved end residues are part of each CDR3. D genes are given only for firm matches. Rows may omit the clone size; those that give it use once, few, many or a size class.

D: .
V: TRBV11-2
J: TRBJ2-1
size: many
DNA: TGTGCCAGCAGCGCCAGCCGGGGGCTCTACAATGAGCAGTTCTTC
CDR3: CASSASRGLYNEQFF

D: TRBD1
V: TRBV7-9
J: TRBJ2-7
size: .
DNA: TGTGCCAGCAGCTTAGAGGGACAGGGAGGGAACGAGCAGTACTTC
CDR3: CASSLEGQGGNEQYF

D: TRBD2
V: TRBV19
J: TRBJ2-1
size: .
DNA: TGTGCCAGTAGTATCCTAGCGGGAGGATTAAATGAGCAGTTCTTC
CDR3: CASSILAGGLNEQFF

D: .
V: TRBV11-1
J: TRBJ2-6
size: .
DNA: TGTGCCAGCAGCTTACTATTGGACTCTCCCTCTGGGGCCAACGTCCTGACTTTC
CDR3: CASSLLLDSPSGANVLTF

D: TRBD1
V: TRBV11-1
J: TRBJ1-2
size: many
DNA: TGTGCCAGCAGTTACGGGACAGACTATGGCTACACCTTC
CDR3: CASSYGTDYGYTF

D: .
V: TRBV9
J: TRBJ2-7
size: few
DNA: TGTGCCAGCAGCGTGGGTCAGAACTCCTACGAGCAGTACTTC
CDR3: CASSVGQNSYEQYF

D: TRBD1
V: TRBV11-2
J: TRBJ2-1
size: few
DNA: TGTGCCAGCAGCGCCCCGGGACAGGGAGCTGAGCAGTTCTTC
CDR3: CASSAPGQGAEQFF

D: TRBD1
V: TRBV27
J: TRBJ2-1
size: .
DNA: TGTGCCAGCAGCCATCTCCCCGGACAGGCCCCCTACAATGAGCAGTTCTTC
CDR3: CASSHLPGQAPYNEQFF

D: TRBD2
V: TRBV12-3/TRBV12-4
J: TRBJ2-3
size: .
DNA: TGTGCCACCACACTAGCGGGAGACGTTCCAGATACGCAGTATTTT
CDR3: CATTLAGDVPDTQYF

D: .
V: TRBV4-3
J: TRBJ1-1
size: few
DNA: TGCGCCAGCAGCCTTCGACGCCAGGGTACGATTGAAGCTTTCTTT
CDR3: CASSLRRQGTIEAFF

D: .
V: TRBV29-1
J: TRBJ2-7
size: few
DNA: TGCAGCGTTGGAGAGGGTGTGAACGAGCAGTACTTC
CDR3: CSVGEGVNEQYF

D: .
V: TRBV27
J: TRBJ2-4
size: few
DNA: TGTGCCACCCTCGATAGGGCCAAAAACATTCAGTACTTC
CDR3: CATLDRAKNIQYF

D: .
V: TRBV7-9
J: TRBJ2-1
size: .
DNA: TGTGCCAGCAGCTTAGGGTACAGAGACAATGAGCAGTTCTTC
CDR3: CASSLGYRDNEQFF

D: .
V: TRBV6-2/TRBV6-3
J: TRBJ2-5
size: .
DNA: TGTGCCAGCATCTGGGACTCATACTTC
CDR3: CASIWDSYF

D: TRBD2
V: TRBV5-4
J: TRBJ2-1
size: few
DNA: TGTGCCAGCAGCTTGTTCTGGGGGAGACAGACTAGCGGGAGCGAGGTATTGTACAATGAGCAGTTCTTC
CDR3: CASSLFWGRQTSGSEVLYNEQFF

D: .
V: TRBV12-3/TRBV12-4
J: TRBJ1-3
size: many
DNA: TGTGCCAGCAGGAGGGTACCCGGGGACACCATATATTTT
CDR3: CASRRVPGDTIYF

D: TRBD2
V: TRBV11-2
J: TRBJ2-7
size: few
DNA: TGTGCCAGCAGCTTAGATTCAGCCCAGCGGGGCTTCTACGAGCAGTACTTC
CDR3: CASSLDSAQRGFYEQYF